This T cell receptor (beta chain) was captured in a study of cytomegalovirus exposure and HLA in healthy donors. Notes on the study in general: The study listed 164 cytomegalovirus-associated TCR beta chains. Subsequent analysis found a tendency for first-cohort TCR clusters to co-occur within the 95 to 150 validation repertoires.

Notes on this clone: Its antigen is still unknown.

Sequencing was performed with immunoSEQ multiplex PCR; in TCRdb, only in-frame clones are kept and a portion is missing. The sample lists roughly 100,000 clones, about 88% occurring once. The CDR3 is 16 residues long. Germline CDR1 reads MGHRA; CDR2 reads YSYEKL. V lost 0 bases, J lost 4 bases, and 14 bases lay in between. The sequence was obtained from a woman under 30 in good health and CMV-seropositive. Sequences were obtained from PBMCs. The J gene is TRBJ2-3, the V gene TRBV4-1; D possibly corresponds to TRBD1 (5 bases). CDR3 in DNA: TGCGCCAGCAGCCAAGATGGTGGGGCAGTTTCAGATACGCAGTATTTT. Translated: CASSQDGGAVSDTQYF.